The T cell receptor beta chain under discussion was sequenced for a study of blood T cells in healthy people across ages. Study-level points and caveats: Those diversity estimates obtained from one million T cells were thought to be underestimates.

CDR1 and CDR2 from the germline V gene are LGHNA and YNFKEQ. The CDR3 is made up of 15 amino acids. V was trimmed by 4 bases and J by 5 bases, leaving 15 bases between them. Remarks on this clonotype: The target antigen is unknown.

With a J-beta primer mix and a sample-barcoded 5' primer, a second PCR ran about 7 to 11 cycles. TCRdb fed the 5' RACE reads into MiXCR, producing one record per CDR3 protein. The sample carries around 1,000,000 distinct CDR3 sequences, about 25% recorded once. They isolated at least 7 million PBMCs from each sample. The same sample was also used in a study of T cells of mothers and their children.

The sample was blood. The genes are TRBV4-2 and TRBJ2-1; D possibly corresponds to TRBD2 (6 bases). The clonotype originates from a girl aged 2 to 10 in good health. The chain's CDR3 is CASSPGLRRDNEQFF. The CDR3 DNA reads as TGTGCCAGCAGCCCAGGACTAAGGAGGGACAATGAGCAGTTCTTC.